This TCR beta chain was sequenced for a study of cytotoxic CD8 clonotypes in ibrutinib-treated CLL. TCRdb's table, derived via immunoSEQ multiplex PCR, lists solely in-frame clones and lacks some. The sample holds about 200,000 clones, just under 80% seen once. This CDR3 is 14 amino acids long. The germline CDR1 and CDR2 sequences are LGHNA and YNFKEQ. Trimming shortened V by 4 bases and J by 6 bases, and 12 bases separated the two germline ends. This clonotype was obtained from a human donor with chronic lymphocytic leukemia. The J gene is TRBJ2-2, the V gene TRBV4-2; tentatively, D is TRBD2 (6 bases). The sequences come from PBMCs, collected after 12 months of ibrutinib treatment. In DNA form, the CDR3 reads TGTGCCAGCAGCCTGGGGCGGGGCCCCGGGGAGCTGTTTTTT. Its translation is CASSLGRGPGELFF.